One sample yielded the 23 T cell receptor beta chains listed below, sequenced in a study of shared clonotypes between healthy human individuals. It was CD45RO-negative cells, positively selected for CCR7, that made up naive CD8 cells, with terminally differentiated effector memory CD45RA+ cells excluded. The assay was immunoSEQ multiplex PCR, and TCRdb's table has in-frame clones only and misses some. This table has around 2.1 million clones, 85% to 95% appearing once. The source material was naive CD8+ T cells from PBMCs. Every receptor here comes from a young man in good health. Some clones in this sample may be carry-over from other donors' samples.

The chain employs TRBV4-3 and TRBJ1-1; TRBD1 might be the D (5 bases). The CDR3 sequence is 14 residues long. The germline V gene encodes CDR1 LGHNA and CDR2 YSLEER. The ends were cut back, 5 bases at V and 0 bases at J, with 10 bases in the middle. CDR3 region: CASSTTEMNTEAFF. CDR3 bases: TGCGCCAGCAGCACGACAGAGATGAACACTGAAGCTTTCTTT.

This sequence joins TRBV19 and TRBJ2-6, with 10 bases lining up with TRBD2. The CDR3 sequence is 16 residues long. Germline lookup yields CDR1 LNHDA and CDR2 SQIVND (reference sequence). Trimming removed 8 bases from V and 1 base from J; junction bases left unmatched: 5. The chain's CDR3 is CASLPAGGSGANVLTF. CDR3 nucleotide sequence: TGTGCCAGTCTCCCAGCGGGAGGGTCTGGGGCCAACGTCCTGACTTTC.

This chain's CDR3 is CATSTSGDEKLFF. In nucleotides, the CDR3 is TGTGCCACCAGTACCTCGGGCGATGAAAAACTGTTTTTT. The chain links TRBV15 to TRBJ1-4; D is uncertain. Per the germline V gene, CDR1 is LNHNV and CDR2 is YYDKDF (reference sequence). V was shortened by 6 bases and J by 6 bases, with 11 bases between the two germline ends. This CDR3 is built from 13 residues.

V and J are TRBV10-3 and TRBJ2-1; D gene uncertain. The V and J ends lost 0 bases and 8 bases respectively, with 5 bases between them. Germline loops: CDR1 ENHRY, CDR2 SYGVKD. The CDR3 sequence is 12 residues long. The CDR3 DNA sequence: TGTGCCATCAGTGAGTCTGTTTATGAGCAGTTCTTC. It translates to CAISESVYEQFF.

V and J are TRBV7-9 and TRBJ2-1, with 10 bases lining up with TRBD1. The V gene's germline CDR1 is SEHNR and CDR2 FQNEAQ (reference sequence). V shed 3 bases and J 6 bases; nucleotides not matched to a gene: 14. This CDR3 contains 18 residues. The CDR3: CASSFLYIRDRGTNEQFF. CDR3 DNA sequence: TGTGCCAGCAGCTTCCTCTATATACGGGACAGGGGAACCAATGAGCAGTTCTTC.

The CDR3 DNA reads TGCGCCAGCAGCCCGTGGCGGGGGCGAAATCAGCCCCAGCATTTT. Translation gives CASSPWRGRNQPQHF. The chain couples TRBV4-1 to TRBJ1-5; D possibly corresponds to TRBD1 (6 bases). Germline CDR1 and CDR2: MGHRA and YSYEKL. The V end was cut by 4 bases, the J end by 4 bases, with 14 bases between. The CDR3 is made up of 15 amino acids.

On this clone itself: Other DNA sequences in this specimen translate into the identical CDR3. This chain links TRBV7-9 with TRBJ1-3; D not certain. Trimming took 3 bases from V and 4 from J, leaving 7 bases between them. CDR1 is SEHNR and CDR2 is FQNEAQ in the germline V gene (reference sequence). This CDR3 contains 13 residues. The CDR3 reads CASSLGRGNTIYF. DNA for the CDR3: TGTGCCAGCAGCTTGGGCAGAGGAAACACCATATATTTT.

This clone showed up just once. This chain links TRBV11-2 with TRBJ1-1, with a possible D match to TRBD1 (5 bases). This CDR3 has 15 amino acids. Trimming removed 0 bases at V and 4 bases at J, with 12 bases between. Germline V gives CDR1 SGHAT, CDR2 FQNNGV. As DNA, the CDR3 is TGTGCCAGCAGCTTAGATAGGGGAGGGCCCACTGAAGCTTTCTTT. Protein product: CASSLDRGGPTEAFF.

The rearrangement links TRBV6-5 to TRBJ2-7; D is unclear. The V gene's germline CDR1 is MNHEY and CDR2 SVGAGI. Trimming left V 0 bases short and J 3 bases short, with 15 bases between. This CDR3 is built from 16 residues. The CDR3 nucleotides are TGTGCCAGCAGTTACTCCGTTGGCCAGATAAGCTACGAGCAGTACTTC. It yields the protein CASSYSVGQISYEQYF.

The CDR3 nucleotides read TGTGCCAGCCCCCCAGGGGATAAGGAGGTTTACGAGCAGTACTTC. It codes for CASPPGDKEVYEQYF. The chain recombines TRBV6-4 with TRBJ2-7, with D perhaps matching TRBD1 (6 bases). The V end lost 8 bases, the J end lost 4 bases, and 21 bases lay between the germline ends. The CDR3 has 15 residues. In germline, CDR1 is MRHNA, CDR2 SNTAGT.

The chain employs TRBV7-2 and TRBJ1-1, with D possibly matching TRBD1 (5 bases). V dropped 4 bases and J dropped 4 bases, with 13 bases sitting between them. The germline CDR1 and CDR2 sequences are SGHTA and FQGNSA. The CDR3 has 14 amino acids. In DNA, the CDR3 is TGTGCCAGCAGCTCCAGGGTTAGGGGCACTGAAGCTTTCTTT. This codes for CASSSRVRGTEAFF.

The chain is built from TRBV9 and TRBJ1-4, with D perhaps TRBD1 (5 bases). With 3 bases removed from V and 0 bases from J, the gap between germline ends came to 12 bases. The CDR3 is 16 residues long. Looked up from germline, CDR1 is SGDLS and CDR2 is YYNGEE. CDR3 in amino acids: CASSERGVATNEKLFF. In DNA, the CDR3 is TGTGCCAGCAGCGAACGGGGGGTTGCAACTAATGAAAAACTGTTTTTT. The full variable domain, its missing parts supplied by reference TRBV9 and TRBJ1-4, is DSGVTQTPKHLITATGQRVTLRCSPRSGDLSVYWYQQSLDQGLQFLIQYYNGEERAKGNILERFSAQQFPDLHSELNLSSLELGDSALYFCASSERGVATNEKLFFGSGTQLSVL.

As for this clone: Other DNA variants within this sample encode the same CDR3. The chain recombines TRBV7-9 with TRBJ1-2; D is ambiguous. From germline, CDR1 is SEHNR and CDR2 FQNEAQ (reference sequence). The V gene lost 0 bases and the J gene lost 4 bases, with 6 bases spanning the gap. The CDR3 is 13 amino acids. The CDR3 spells CASSLASSYGYTF. CDR3 sequence (DNA): TGTGCCAGCAGCTTAGCCAGCAGCTATGGCTACACCTTC.

V and J are TRBV6-6 and TRBJ2-7, with TRBD1 matching over 8 bases. V dropped 4 bases and J dropped 3; count of bases not matched to a gene: 5. CDR3 length equals 14 residues. Germline CDR1 reads MNHNY; CDR2 reads SVGAGI (reference sequence). CDR3: CASSFQQGGYEQYF. The CDR3 nucleotides are TGTGCCAGCAGTTTCCAACAGGGGGGCTACGAGCAGTACTTC.

The CDR3 nucleotides are TGTGCCAGTAGTACGTCTCGGGCAGCCCCTGAAGCTTTCTTT. It encodes CASSTSRAAPEAFF. This chain uses TRBV19 with TRBJ1-1; no firm D call. V gave up 4 bases and J gave up 6 bases, with 15 bases separating them. This CDR3 has 14 amino acids. CDR1 and CDR2 from the germline V gene are LNHDA and SQIVND (reference sequence).

This CDR3 reads CASRPRGPGGWTEAFF. In DNA form, the CDR3 reads TGTGCCAGCAGGCCTAGGGGACCCGGGGGTTGGACTGAAGCTTTCTTT. The chain carries TRBV11-2 and TRBJ1-1, with D perhaps TRBD1 (5 bases). Germline CDR1 SGHAT, CDR2 FQNNGV. The CDR3 is 16 residues long. V was trimmed by 6 bases and J by 5 bases, leaving 22 bases between them.

The V and J genes are TRBV5-6 and TRBJ2-7; 11 bases align to TRBD2. Per germline, CDR1 SGHDT and CDR2 YYEEEE. V shed 0 bases, J shed 5 bases, and the junction held 4 bases outside the gene matches. CDR3 length: 15 amino acids. The CDR3 sequence: CASSLGLAGGDEQYF. The CDR3 bases are TGTGCCAGCAGCTTGGGGCTAGCGGGAGGCGACGAGCAGTACTTC. Together with reference TRBV5-6 and TRBJ2-7, the CDR3 gives the full variable domain: DAGVTQSPTHLIKTRGQQVTLRCSPKSGHDTVSWYQQALGQGPQFIFQYYEEEERQRGNFPDRFSGHQFPNYSSELNVNALLLGDSALYLCASSLGLAGGDEQYFGPGTRLTVT.

The gene calls are TRBV27 and TRBJ1-5, with D hard to call. The CDR3 length is 15 residues. Germline CDR1 reads MNHEY; CDR2 reads SMNVEV (reference sequence). V lost 6 bases and J lost 9, with 21 bases in between. This CDR3 reads CASRITGRAAWPQHF. The CDR3 coding sequence is TGTGCCAGCAGGATCACCGGCCGGGCGGCATGGCCCCAGCATTTT.

J is TRBJ2-1 and V is TRBV6-4; 7 bases map to TRBD2. Germline V gene data show CDR1 as MRHNA and CDR2 as SNTAGT. V dropped 5 bases and J dropped 8; count of bases not matched to a gene: 12. CDR3 length equals 15 residues. The CDR3 DNA reads TGTGCCAGCAGTCAAATAGCGGGTAAAGTCTATGAGCAGTTCTTC. It is translated as CASSQIAGKVYEQFF.

The genes are TRBV14 and TRBJ1-1, with 10 bases that match TRBD1. Per the germline V gene, CDR1 is SGHDN and CDR2 is FVKESK. Losses at the gene ends were 4 bases for V and 0 bases for J; bases not matched to a gene: 14. The CDR3 consists of 19 residues. CDR3 nucleotides: TGTGCCAGCAGCCTACCGGGACAGGGGACGGGGTGGCTGAACACTGAAGCTTTCTTT. Translation gives CASSLPGQGTGWLNTEAFF.

In this sample, this clone turned up a few times. The V call is TRBV15, the J call TRBJ1-5; D remains unclear. The V end was cut by 0 bases, the J end by 8 bases, with 5 bases between. CDR3 size: 12 residues. The germline CDR1 and CDR2 sequences are LNHNV and YYDKDF (reference sequence). The CDR3 DNA follows: TGTGCCACCAGCAGAGATGGGGAGCCCCAGCATTTT. This translates into CATSRDGEPQHF.

The rearrangement uses TRBV7-9 and TRBJ1-1; 11 bases are shared with TRBD1. The CDR3 has 15 amino acids. The germline V gene encodes CDR1 SEHNR and CDR2 FQNEAQ (reference sequence). J lost 4 bases, V lost 5 bases, and 6 bases had no gene match. CDR3 sequence: CASSTWTGGRTEAFF. CDR3 DNA sequence: TGTGCCAGCAGCACCTGGACAGGGGGCCGCACTGAAGCTTTCTTT.

CDR3 DNA: TGTGCCAGTAGCTCGGGCGGGGCCTACGAGCAGTACTTC. It translates to CASSSGGAYEQYF. The J gene is TRBJ2-7, the V gene TRBV19; D is perhaps TRBD2 (6 bases). The germline V gene has CDR1 LNHDA and CDR2 SQIVND (reference sequence). V was trimmed by 6 bases and J by 2 bases, leaving 11 bases between them. CDR3 length: 13 residues.